This TCR beta chain came from a study of blood T cell repertoires in COVID-19 (TCRdb year 2020). With regard to the full study: The collaborator samples originated in the United States, Italy and Spain and spanned the acute and convalescent phases of COVID-19. The sample metadata nearly always contained a de-identified subject ID, COVID-19 status, age in years and sex. The samples were drawn from two sources: the first 160 participants of the ongoing ImmuneRACE study, and approximately 1,300 subjects contributed by 6 global collaborators. Where available, HLA class I and class II types were obtained from metadata supplied by the sample provider rather than from assay-based typing. The material from the prospective study consisted of cDNA or gDNA derived from T cells, B-cell-depleted T cells, or PBMCs. The repertoires were made available in a free public database intended to serve as a resource for research on the immune response to SARS-CoV-2. Subjects who had been exposed to COVID-19, were actively infected with it, or had recovered from it provided the deeply sampled blood TCRbeta repertoires that made up the dataset. Points the paper makes about the study in general: Clinical and demographic metadata were provided uncurated, with the amount varying by source and participant.

The immunoSEQ Assay, a bias-controlled multiplex PCR, was used to amplify TCRbeta CDR3 regions from genomic DNA. On the study's bioinformatics: The number of nucleated cells in each sample was estimated from the amplification of reference gene primers within the assay. To quantify the absolute abundance of each unique TCRbeta CDR3 rearrangement, sequence reads were collapsed and filtered. For each sample, productive Simpson clonality was calculated by taking the square root of Simpson's diversity index across productive rearrangements. TCRdb holds this immuneACCESS table with in-frame rearrangements only. Some clones are missing; in checked studies, unresolved V genes explain under half, and the rest has no known cause. V, J and clone size are taken as reported in that table, and D and trimming were inferred from the DNA itself. The sample table contains about 250,000 clones; only one count was recorded for about 85% of them. The top ten hold about 6.3% of the sample.

Comment on this clone: This clone's antigen is unknown. No qualities accompany the bases; no much larger clone lies one base away.

The collaborating institutions used their own protocols to collect whole blood in K2EDTA tubes. For TCRbeta analysis, collaborators shipped samples in one of three forms: frozen whole blood, isolated PBMCs, or DNA extracted from either of those sample types. This TCR came from a woman in her fifties or sixties with active or convalescent COVID-19. Sequences were obtained from peripheral blood.

The sequenced DNA is TGTGCCAGCAGCCTGGCACAGCCCTTTTCCTCCTACGAGCAGTACTTC. This sequence encodes CASSLAQPFSSYEQYF. This receptor chain uses TRBV3-1 (or the pseudogene TRBV3-2) and TRBJ2-7; no D gene can be assigned with confidence. From the cysteine through the phenylalanine, the CDR3 covers 16 amino acids. Just the 48-base CDR3 DNA is kept, in frame starting at base 1. Reading the germline V gene (reference sequence) gives CDR1 LGHDT and CDR2 YNNKEL. The trim is 4 bases for V and 0 bases for J, with a gap of 16 bases between the germline ends.